This section outlines one TCR beta chain sequence together with its context. This entry is derived from a study of T cells after posttransplantation cyclophosphamide. Methotrexate plus calcineurin inhibitor accompanied controls' myeloablative marrow transplants; sampling was 1 year later. Libraries were prepared by immunoSEQ multiplex PCR; TCRdb keeps only in-frame clonotypes and omits some of them. Here the sample spans a few thousand clones, approximately 80% being singletons. The sequences come from PBMCs, collected after an allogeneic stem cell transplant with a calcineurin inhibitor and methotrexate. The sequence came from a male patient in his 40s who received an allogeneic stem cell transplant from an unrelated donor, was CMV-positive, and had chronic GVHD only. The graft donor may have given rise to some T cells.

CDR3 region: CASSLIQGPRFYGYTF. For the CDR3, the DNA is TGTGCCAGCAGCTTAATTCAGGGTCCGAGGTTCTATGGCTACACCTTC. V is TRBV7-9 and J is TRBJ1-2; D possibly corresponds to TRBD1 (5 bases). Trimming cost V 2 bases and J 4 bases, with 17 bases left between them. The CDR3 length is 16 residues. CDR1 is SEHNR, CDR2 FQNEAQ, per germline (reference sequence). The complete variable domain, with remaining parts taken from reference TRBV7-9 and TRBJ1-2, reads DTGVSQNPRHKITKRGQNVTFRCDPISEHNRLYWYRQTLGQGPEFLTYFQNEAQLEKSRLLSDRFSAERPKGSFSTLEIQRTEQGDSAMYLCASSLIQGPRFYGYTFGSGTRLTVV.